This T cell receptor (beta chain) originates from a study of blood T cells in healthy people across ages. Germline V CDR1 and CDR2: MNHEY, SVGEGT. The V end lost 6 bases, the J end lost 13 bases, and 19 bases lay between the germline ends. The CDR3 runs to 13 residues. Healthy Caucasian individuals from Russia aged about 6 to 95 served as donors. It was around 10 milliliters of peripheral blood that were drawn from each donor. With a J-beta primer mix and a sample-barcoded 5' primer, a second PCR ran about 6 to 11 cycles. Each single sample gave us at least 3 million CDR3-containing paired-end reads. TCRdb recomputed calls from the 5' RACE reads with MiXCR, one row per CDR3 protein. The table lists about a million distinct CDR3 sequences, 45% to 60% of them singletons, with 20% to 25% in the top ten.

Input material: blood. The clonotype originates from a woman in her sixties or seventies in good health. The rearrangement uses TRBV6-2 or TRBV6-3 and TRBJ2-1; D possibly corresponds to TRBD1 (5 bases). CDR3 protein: CASRAGRPETQFF. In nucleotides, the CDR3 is TGTGCCAGCAGGGCAGGGCGTCCTGAGACCCAGTTCTTC.